This note documents a single T cell receptor (beta chain) sequence. Its cognate antigen is unknown. The record originates from a study of graft-versus-host responses after intestinal transplantation. Data came from immunoSEQ multiplex PCR; TCRdb stores just in-frame clones and leaves some out. The sample has about 97,000 clones, 91% seen once. The CDR3 is 14 residues long. Per germline, CDR1 MGHRA and CDR2 YSYEKL. Trimming left V 0 bases short and J 4 bases short, with 9 bases between. The TCR was taken from a human donor who was the organ donor for an intestinal transplant. The source material was unstimulated CD4+ T cells sorted from spleen or lymph node cells, sampled before transplant. This chain joins TRBV4-1 and TRBJ1-2, with D perhaps matching TRBD1 (5 bases). CDR3 residues: CASSQDQGLYGYTF. The CDR3 DNA follows: TGCGCCAGCAGCCAAGATCAGGGACTCTATGGCTACACCTTC.